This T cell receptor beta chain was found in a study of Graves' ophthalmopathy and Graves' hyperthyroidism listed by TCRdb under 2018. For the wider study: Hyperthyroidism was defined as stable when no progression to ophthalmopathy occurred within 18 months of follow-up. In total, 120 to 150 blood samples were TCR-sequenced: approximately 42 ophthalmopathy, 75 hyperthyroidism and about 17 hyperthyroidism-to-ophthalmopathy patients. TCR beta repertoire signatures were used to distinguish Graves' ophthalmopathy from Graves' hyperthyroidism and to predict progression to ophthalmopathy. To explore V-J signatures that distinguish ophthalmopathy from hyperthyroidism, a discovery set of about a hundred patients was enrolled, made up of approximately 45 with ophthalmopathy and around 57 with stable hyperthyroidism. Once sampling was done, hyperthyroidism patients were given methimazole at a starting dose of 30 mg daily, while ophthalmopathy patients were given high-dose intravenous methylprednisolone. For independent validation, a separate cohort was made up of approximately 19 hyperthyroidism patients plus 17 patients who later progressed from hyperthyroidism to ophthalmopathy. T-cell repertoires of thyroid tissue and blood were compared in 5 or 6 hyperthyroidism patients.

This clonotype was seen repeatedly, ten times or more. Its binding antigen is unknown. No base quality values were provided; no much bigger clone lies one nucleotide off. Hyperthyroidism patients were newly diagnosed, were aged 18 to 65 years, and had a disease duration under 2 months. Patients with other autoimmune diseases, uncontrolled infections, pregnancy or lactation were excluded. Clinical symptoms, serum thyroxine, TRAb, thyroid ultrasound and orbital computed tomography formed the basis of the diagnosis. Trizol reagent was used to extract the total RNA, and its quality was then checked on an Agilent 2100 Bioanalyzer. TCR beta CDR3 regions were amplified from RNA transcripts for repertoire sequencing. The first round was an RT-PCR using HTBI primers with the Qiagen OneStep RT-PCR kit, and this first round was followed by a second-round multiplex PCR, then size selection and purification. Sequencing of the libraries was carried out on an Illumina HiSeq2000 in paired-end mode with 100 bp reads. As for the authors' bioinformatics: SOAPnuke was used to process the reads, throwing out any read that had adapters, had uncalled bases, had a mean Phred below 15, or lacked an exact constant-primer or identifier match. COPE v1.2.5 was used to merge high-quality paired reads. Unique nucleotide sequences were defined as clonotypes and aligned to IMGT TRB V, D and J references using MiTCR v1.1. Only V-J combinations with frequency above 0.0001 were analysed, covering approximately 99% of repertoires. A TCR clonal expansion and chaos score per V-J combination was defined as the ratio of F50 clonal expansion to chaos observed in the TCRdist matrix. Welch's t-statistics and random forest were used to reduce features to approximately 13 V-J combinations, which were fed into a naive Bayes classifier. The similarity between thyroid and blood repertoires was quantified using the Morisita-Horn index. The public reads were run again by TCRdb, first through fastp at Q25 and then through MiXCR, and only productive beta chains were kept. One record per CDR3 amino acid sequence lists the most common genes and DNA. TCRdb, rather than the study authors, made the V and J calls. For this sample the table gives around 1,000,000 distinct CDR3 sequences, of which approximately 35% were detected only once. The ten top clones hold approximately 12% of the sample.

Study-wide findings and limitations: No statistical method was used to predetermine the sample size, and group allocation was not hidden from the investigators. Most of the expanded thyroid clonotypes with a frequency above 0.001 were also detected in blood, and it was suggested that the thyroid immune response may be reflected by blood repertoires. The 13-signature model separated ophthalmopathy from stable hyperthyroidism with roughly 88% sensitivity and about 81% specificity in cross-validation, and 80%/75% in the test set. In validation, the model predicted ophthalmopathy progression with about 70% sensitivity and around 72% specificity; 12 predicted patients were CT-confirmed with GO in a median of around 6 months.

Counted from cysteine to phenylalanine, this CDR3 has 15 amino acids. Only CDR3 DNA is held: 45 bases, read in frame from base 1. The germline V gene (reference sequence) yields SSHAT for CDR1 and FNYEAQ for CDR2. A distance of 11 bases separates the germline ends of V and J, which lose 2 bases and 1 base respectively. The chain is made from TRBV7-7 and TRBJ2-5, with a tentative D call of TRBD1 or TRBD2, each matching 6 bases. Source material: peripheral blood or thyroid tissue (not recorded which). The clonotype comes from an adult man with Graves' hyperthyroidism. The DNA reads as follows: TGTGCCAGCAGCTTAAGGGGGGCCGGCCAAGAGACCCAGTACTTC. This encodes CASSLRGAGQETQYF.